The 9 T cell receptor beta chains reported below all come from one sample, sequenced in a study of blood T cell repertoires in COVID-19. Method: immunoSEQ multiplex PCR; TCRdb's copy keeps in-frame clones and lacks some. The data show about 200,000 clones, 88% seen once. Sequencing was performed on peripheral blood. These receptors all stem from a human donor in a cohort sampled during active COVID-19.

The chain has TRBV28 and TRBJ2-1, with D perhaps matching TRBD1 (6 bases). The CDR3 runs 13 residues. Trimming pared 6 bases from V and 6 bases from J, leaving 12 bases between. CDR1 is MDHEN, CDR2 SYDVKM, per germline. CDR3 sequence reads: CASSSAGVNEQFF. The CDR3, as DNA: TGTGCCAGCAGCTCGGCAGGGGTCAATGAGCAGTTCTTC.

The chain has TRBV25-1 and TRBJ2-7; TRBD1 agrees at 9 bases. The CDR3 sequence is 15 residues long. The V gene's germline CDR1 is MGHDK and CDR2 SYGVNS. V lost 6 bases, J lost 2 bases, and 8 bases stayed unmatched. The CDR3 DNA reads as TGTGCCAGCAGCACAGGGGGCCTCCTAGCCTACGAGCAGTACTTC. It translates to CASSTGGLLAYEQYF.

This chain links TRBV13 with TRBJ2-1, with 11 bases lining up with TRBD2. J lost 10 bases, V lost 7 bases, and 15 bases had no gene match. This CDR3 is 16 amino acids long. CDR1 is PRHDT and CDR2 is FYEKMQ in the germline V gene (reference sequence). The CDR3 sequence: CASTPTSGAWRGEQFF. The CDR3 DNA follows: TGTGCCAGCACCCCGACTAGCGGGGCTTGGAGGGGAGAGCAGTTCTTC.

V is TRBV7-2 and J is TRBJ2-5, with TRBD1 matching 9 bases. The CDR3 has 14 residues. CDR1 is SGHTA, CDR2 FQGNSA, per germline. V lost 6 bases and J lost 2; bases outside the gene matches: 4. The CDR3 protein is CASSLDRGQETQYF. Written as DNA, the CDR3 is TGTGCCAGCAGTCTGGACAGGGGACAAGAGACCCAGTACTTC.

V is TRBV7-2 and J is TRBJ1-1, with D tentatively TRBD1 (5 bases). The germline V and J ends were trimmed by 5 bases and 5 bases, with 9 bases remaining between them. This CDR3 comprises 12 residues. Per the germline V gene, CDR1 is SGHTA and CDR2 is FQGNSA. The CDR3 here is CASSRGLTEAFF. The CDR3 DNA reads as TGTGCCAGCAGCCGGGGGTTAACTGAAGCTTTCTTT.

The chain couples TRBV5-1 to TRBJ2-7, with TRBD2 matching 12 bases. Germline trimming cut 4 bases from V and 4 bases from J; bases unmatched to any gene: 6. The CDR3 is 15 residues long. Germline V lookup: CDR1 SGHRS, CDR2 YFSETQ. CDR3 coding DNA: TGCGCCAGCAGCGGTCTAGCGGGAGGGAAATACGAGCAGTACTTC. It is translated as CASSGLAGGKYEQYF.

CDR3 sequence (DNA): TGTGCCAGCAGCCTCACAGGGACGCGGACCCGTAAGTTCTTC. Its translation: CASSLTGTRTRKFF. The chain is built from TRBV7-9 and TRBJ2-1; TRBD1 is a possible D gene (6 bases). Germline loops: CDR1 SEHNR, CDR2 FQNEAQ (reference sequence). The CDR3 is made up of 14 amino acids. Trimming took 5 bases from V and 14 from J, leaving 22 bases between them.

The rearrangement uses TRBV4-1 and TRBJ1-1; D call uncertain. Germline V CDR1 and CDR2: MGHRA, YSYEKL. V was cut by 4 bases and J by 1 base, with 7 bases left in between. The CDR3 extends over 13 amino acids. CDR3 coding DNA: TGCGCCAGCAGCCGGGAGGAGAACACTGAAGCTTTCTTT. This encodes CASSREENTEAFF.

The chain couples TRBV7-2 to TRBJ2-1; TRBD2 might be the D (6 bases). Trimming pared 3 bases from V and 7 bases from J, leaving 10 bases between. Per germline, CDR1 SGHTA and CDR2 FQGNSA. The CDR3 runs to 13 residues. The CDR3 DNA follows: TGTGCCAGCAGCTTCGGGAGTTCAAATGAGCAGTTCTTC. Translated: CASSFGSSNEQFF.